Following are 10 T cell receptor beta chains from one sample sequenced in a study of T cells after yellow fever vaccination. TCRdb fed the 5' RACE reads into MiXCR, producing one record per CDR3 protein. The sample carries about 360,000 distinct CDR3 sequences, around 6.5% recorded once. This specimen consisted of PBMCs, obtained 5 days after the yellow fever booster vaccination. The source is a man aged 30 to 45 who received the YFV17D yellow fever vaccine.

This clonotype was observed a few times. CDR3 sequence reads: CASSTWIDEKLFF. CDR3 sequence (DNA): TGTGCCAGCAGCACATGGATCGATGAAAAACTGTTTTTT. The chain uses TRBV6-2 or TRBV6-3 and TRBJ1-4, with D uncertain. In germline, CDR1 is MNHEY, CDR2 SVGEGT. Trimming cost V 6 bases and J 6 bases, with 11 bases left between them. This CDR3 is 13 amino acids long.

The chain is built from TRBV10-3 and TRBJ2-3; 10 bases align to TRBD2. V trimming: 8 bases; J trimming: 6 bases; junction bases outside the gene matches: 2. The V gene's germline CDR1 is ENHRY and CDR2 SYGVKD. The CDR3 is 12 amino acids. The CDR3: CAIGAGGDTQYF. CDR3 DNA: TGTGCCATCGGAGCGGGAGGGGATACGCAGTATTTT.

V and J are TRBV2 and TRBJ2-2; D is unclear. The CDR3 has 18 residues. Germline V CDR1 and CDR2: SNHLY, FYNNEI. The CDR3 region is CTCSLDLFVASNTGELFF. DNA of the CDR3: TGTACCTGCAGTTTGGATCTGTTTGTGGCATCGAACACCGGGGAGCTGTTTTTT.

This clonotype occurred many times. This chain uses TRBV6-1 with TRBJ2-5; 10 bases fit TRBD1. The CDR3 has 15 amino acids. CDR1 is MNHNS and CDR2 is SASEGT in the germline V gene. Trimming took 6 bases from V and 4 from J; bases not matched to a gene: 8. The CDR3 protein is CASSARTGGRETQYF. The DNA for the CDR3 is TGTGCCAGCAGCGCCCGGACAGGGGGAAGAGAGACCCAGTACTTC.

This sequence joins TRBV6-5 and TRBJ2-7, with D uncertain. In germline, CDR1 is MNHEY, CDR2 SVGAGI. V was cut by 0 bases and J by 0 bases, with 12 bases left in between. The CDR3 runs 16 residues. The CDR3 DNA follows: TGTGCCAGCAGTTACTCGCTGCACTCTCTCTCCTACGAGCAGTACTTC. This translates into CASSYSLHSLSYEQYF.

The gene calls are TRBV20-1 and TRBJ2-1; D possibly corresponds to TRBD2 (5 bases). The germline V gene encodes CDR1 DFQATT and CDR2 SNEGSKA (reference sequence). V lost 1 base and J 5 bases, leaving 18 bases between the germline ends. The CDR3 sequence is 16 residues long. CDR3 loop: CSARVFRERKNNEQFF. CDR3 nucleotide sequence: TGCAGTGCTAGAGTTTTTAGAGAGCGGAAAAACAATGAGCAGTTCTTC.

This clonotype was seen more than once but under ten times. CDR3 nucleotide sequence: TGCGCCAGCAGCTCGACTAGCGGGAGGCAGGGAGATACGCAGTATTTT. It translates to CASSSTSGRQGDTQYF. The chain combines TRBV5-1 with TRBJ2-3; 13 nucleotides agree with TRBD2. Losses at the gene ends were 3 bases for V and 5 bases for J; bases not matched to a gene: 6. Germline V gene data show CDR1 as SGHRS and CDR2 as YFSETQ. The CDR3 length is 16 residues.

The table lists this clonotype with a few counts. The chain links TRBV10-2 to TRBJ2-1; D is perhaps TRBD2 (5 bases). The V and J ends lost 7 bases and 4 bases respectively, with 23 bases between them. The CDR3 runs 17 residues. Germline CDR1 is WSHSY and CDR2 is SAAADI. CDR3 sequence reads: CASMPSLLAPPYNEQFF. CDR3 nucleotide sequence: TGCGCCAGCATGCCGTCCCTTTTAGCGCCCCCGTACAATGAGCAGTTCTTC.

The chain joins TRBV5-1 to TRBJ2-5; TRBD2 agrees at 7 bases. CDR3 length equals 16 residues. Germline CDR1 reads SGHRS; CDR2 reads YFSETQ. Trimming removed 0 bases from V and 1 base from J; junction bases left unmatched: 6. In nucleotides, the CDR3 is TGCGCCAGCAGCTTGGCTCTAGCGGTGCTCCAAGAGACCCAGTACTTC. Translating gives CASSLALAVLQETQYF.

The J gene is TRBJ2-3, the V gene TRBV28; 8 positions match TRBD2. Germline assignment: CDR1 MDHEN and CDR2 SYDVKM. V trimming: 1 base; J trimming: 4 bases; junction bases outside the gene matches: 7. The length of the CDR3 is 16 residues. CDR3 amino acids: CASSLLSGGHPDTQYF. The CDR3 DNA reads TGTGCCAGCAGTTTATTATCGGGAGGGCATCCAGATACGCAGTATTTT.